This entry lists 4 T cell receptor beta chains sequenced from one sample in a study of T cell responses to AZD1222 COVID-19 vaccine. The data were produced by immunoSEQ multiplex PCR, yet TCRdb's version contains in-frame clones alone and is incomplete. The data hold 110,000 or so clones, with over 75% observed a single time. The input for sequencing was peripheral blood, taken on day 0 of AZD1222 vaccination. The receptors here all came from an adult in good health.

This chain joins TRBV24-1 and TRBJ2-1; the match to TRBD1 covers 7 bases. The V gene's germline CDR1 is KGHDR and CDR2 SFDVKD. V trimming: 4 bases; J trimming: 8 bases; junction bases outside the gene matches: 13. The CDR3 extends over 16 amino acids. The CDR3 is CATSDRTGDLRDEQFF. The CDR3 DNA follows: TGTGCCACCAGTGACCGAACAGGGGACCTACGGGATGAGCAGTTCTTC.

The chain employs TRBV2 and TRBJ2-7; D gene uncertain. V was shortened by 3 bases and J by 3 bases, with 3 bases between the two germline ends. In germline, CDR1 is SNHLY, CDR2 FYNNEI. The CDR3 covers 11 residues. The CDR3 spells CASSDHYEQYF. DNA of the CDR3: TGTGCCAGCAGTGATCACTACGAGCAGTACTTC. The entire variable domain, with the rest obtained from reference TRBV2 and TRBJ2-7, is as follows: EPEVTQTPSHQVTQMGQEVILRCVPISNHLYFYWYRQILGQKVEFLVSFYNNEISEKSEIFDDQFSVERPDGSNFTLKIRSTKLEDSAMYFCASSDHYEQYFGPGTRLTVT.

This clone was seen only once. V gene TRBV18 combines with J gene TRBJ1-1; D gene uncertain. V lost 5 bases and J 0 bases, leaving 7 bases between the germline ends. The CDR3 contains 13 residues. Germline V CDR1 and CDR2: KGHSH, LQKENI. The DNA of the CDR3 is TGTGCCAGCTCATCCGACCTGAACACTGAAGCTTTCTTT. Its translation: CASSSDLNTEAFF.

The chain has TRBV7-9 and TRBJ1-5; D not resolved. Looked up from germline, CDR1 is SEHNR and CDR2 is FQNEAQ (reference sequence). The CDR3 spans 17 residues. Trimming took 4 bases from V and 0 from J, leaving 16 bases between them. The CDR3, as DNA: TGTGCCAGCAGCTCCGGCTACAGTCAGATTAGCAATCAGCCCCAGCATTTT. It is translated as CASSSGYSQISNQPQHF.